The sequence of this T cell receptor beta chain was determined in a study of shared clonotypes between healthy human individuals. Each subset's genomic DNA was shared equally among a number of immunoSEQ plates. When replicate PCRs were run on sorted subsets, they used approximately 210 ng DNA, about 30,000 T cell genomes. Method: immunoSEQ multiplex PCR; TCRdb's copy keeps in-frame clones and lacks some. The sample records over a million clones, 70% to 80% being singletons. The V gene lost 0 bases and the J gene lost 4 bases, with 10 bases spanning the gap. There are 13 residues in the CDR3. Germline values: CDR1 GTSNPN, CDR2 SVGIG (reference sequence).

The V call is TRBV30, the J call TRBJ2-7, with no clear D. The sequenced sample consisted of memory CD4+ T cells from PBMCs. The sample's subset: CD45RA-negative fraction. This receptor was obtained from a man aged 18 to 29 in good health. Some clones in this sample may be carry-over from other donors' samples. CDR3 region: CAWSVMATYEQYF. For the CDR3, the DNA is TGTGCCTGGAGTGTAATGGCTACGTACGAGCAGTACTTC.